This T cell receptor (beta chain) is drawn from a study of blood T cell repertoires in COVID-19. V was shortened by 5 bases and J by 3 bases, with 5 bases between the two germline ends. CDR1 is LNHNV and CDR2 is YYDKDF in the germline V gene (reference sequence). There are 12 residues in the CDR3. The authors' processing: Nucleated cell number was recorded as an estimate derived from reference gene primer amplification. The assay was immunoSEQ multiplex PCR, and TCRdb's table has in-frame clones only and misses some. V and J calls plus clone size are reproduced from that table; the DNA served to infer D and trimming. The sample contains 120,000 to 150,000 clones, around nine tenths of which appear only once.

The V gene is TRBV15, the J gene TRBJ2-1, with D possibly TRBD2 on 5 matching bases. The sequencing input was peripheral blood. The clonotype comes from a woman in her sixties or seventies with acute or convalescent COVID-19. The CDR3 reads CATSRGYNEQFF. The CDR3, as DNA: TGTGCCACCAGCCGGGGCTACAATGAGCAGTTCTTC. The whole variable domain, remainder taken from reference TRBV15 and TRBJ2-1, is DAMVIQNPRYQVTQFGKPVTLSCSQTLNHNVMYWYQQKSSQAPKLLFHYYDKDFNNEADTPDNFQSRRPNTSFCFLDIRSPGLGDTAMYLCATSRGYNEQFFGPGTRLTVL.